A single sample is the source of the 14 T cell receptor beta chains below, sequenced in a study of CD4 T cells in relation to SARS-CoV-2 and coronaviruses. The assay was immunoSEQ multiplex PCR, and TCRdb's table has in-frame clones only and misses some. The table shows 20,000 to 25,000 clones, with 74% occurring only once. CD4+ T cells from unexposed donors were obtained before the COVID-19 pandemic (2011-2018). CD4+ T cells were isolated from the cells after 10 days of culture. Antigens of these TCRs are unknown. Sample: CD4+ T cells from PBMCs, cultured in vitro. Receptor source: a human donor in good health.

V gene TRBV30 combines with J gene TRBJ2-1; the D is unclear. V was clipped by 2 bases and J by 0 bases, with 5 bases between them. CDR1 and CDR2 from the germline V gene are GTSNPN and SVGIG (reference sequence). This CDR3 has 13 amino acids. The CDR3 DNA reads as TGTGCCTGGAGTCAAGACTCCTACAATGAGCAGTTCTTC. Its translation: CAWSQDSYNEQFF. The variable domain in full, completed from reference TRBV30 and TRBJ2-1, reads SQTIHQWPATLVQPVGSPLSLECTVEGTSNPNLYWYRQAAGRGLQLLFYSVGIGQISSEVPQNLSASRPQDRQFILSSKKLLLSDSGFYLCAWSQDSYNEQFFGPGTRLTVL.

The chain uses TRBV18 and TRBJ2-2; D might be TRBD2 (6 bases). V was shortened by 2 bases and J by 6 bases, with 19 bases between the two germline ends. Looked up from germline, CDR1 is KGHSH and CDR2 is LQKENI. The CDR3 has 17 amino acids. The CDR3 nucleotides read TGTGCCAGCTCACCAGTGGCAGGAGGGTATAGTTCCGGGGAGCTGTTTTTT. It yields the protein CASSPVAGGYSSGELFF.

This clone was seen just once. The V call is TRBV24-1, the J call TRBJ2-1; weak D call: TRBD2 (7 bases). This CDR3 spans 16 amino acids. V lost 8 bases and J 1 base, leaving 17 bases between the germline ends. Looked up from germline, CDR1 is KGHDR and CDR2 is SFDVKD. The chain's CDR3 is CATTRRGPGSYNEQFF. CDR3 in DNA: TGTGCCACCACACGGCGGGGGCCGGGATCCTACAATGAGCAGTTCTTC.

This clone was seen a single time. This chain links TRBV4-1 with TRBJ2-3; D gene uncertain. The V gene's germline CDR1 is MGHRA and CDR2 YSYEKL. The CDR3 runs 14 residues. Deletions cut 1 base from V and 2 bases from J, with 7 bases between. In nucleotides, the CDR3 is TGCGCCAGCAGCCAAGGGATCAACACAGATACGCAGTATTTT. It specifies CASSQGINTDTQYF.

Only a few counts were recorded for this clone. The chain couples TRBV6-5 to TRBJ1-3; TRBD1 matches 8 bases. Germline CDR1 reads MNHEY; CDR2 reads SVGAGI. Unmatched junction bases numbered 4, after V lost 6 bases and J lost 0 bases. This CDR3 contains 15 residues. CDR3 nucleotides: TGTGCCAGCAGCCTCGGGACAGGCTCTGGAAACACCATATATTTT. Residues: CASSLGTGSGNTIYF.

The rearrangement uses TRBV28 and TRBJ1-6; no reliable D call. The CDR3 loop spans 12 amino acids. Trimming took off 3 bases at V and 7 bases at J, with 4 bases between the two ends. Germline loops: CDR1 MDHEN, CDR2 SYDVKM. The CDR3 protein is CASSFENSPLHF. The CDR3 nucleotides read TGTGCCAGCAGTTTCGAGAATTCACCCCTCCACTTT.

This clone is a singleton in its sample. This sequence joins TRBV7-9 and TRBJ1-1; a weak D match, TRBD1 (6 bases). The length of the CDR3 is 14 residues. CDR1 SEHNR and CDR2 FQNEAQ come from the germline V gene (reference sequence). The V gene lost 4 bases and the J gene lost 4 bases, with 13 bases spanning the gap. The CDR3 nucleotides are TGTGCCAGCAGCTCACAGGGTATAGGCACTGAAGCTTTCTTT. Protein: CASSSQGIGTEAFF.

This sequence joins TRBV24-1 and TRBJ1-5, with D perhaps matching TRBD1 (6 bases). In germline, CDR1 is KGHDR, CDR2 SFDVKD. The CDR3 is 12 residues long. V shed 4 bases and J shed 8 bases, with 8 bases lying between them. This chain's CDR3 is CATSEGAKPQHF. The CDR3 nucleotides are TGTGCCACCAGTGAGGGGGCGAAGCCCCAGCATTTT.

The genes are TRBV18 and TRBJ1-1; 10 positions agree with TRBD1. Germline CDR1 is KGHSH and CDR2 is LQKENI. V shed 0 bases, J shed 3 bases, and the junction held 7 bases outside the gene matches. This CDR3 spans 17 amino acids. CDR3 DNA sequence: TGTGCCAGCTCACCACCTGGGACAGGGGTTAGGGACACTGAAGCTTTCTTT. Translation gives CASSPPGTGVRDTEAFF.

The rearrangement joins TRBV6-2 or TRBV6-3 to TRBJ2-1, with TRBD2 matching over 7 bases. This CDR3 has 15 amino acids. The V gene end was trimmed by 2 bases and the J gene end by 4 bases; junction bases not matched to a gene: 5. Germline values: CDR1 MNHEY, CDR2 SVGEGT. The CDR3 region has the DNA TGTGCCAGCAGTTACGAGGGACTACAATACAATGAGCAGTTCTTC. This translates into CASSYEGLQYNEQFF.

This sequence joins TRBV19 and TRBJ2-3; TRBD1 agrees at 8 bases. The germline V gene has CDR1 LNHDA and CDR2 SQIVND (reference sequence). The CDR3 length is 18 residues. The J segment lost 0 bases and the V segment lost 5 bases, leaving 13 bases of the junction unmatched. The CDR3 reads CASSPTPSTGGSTDTQYF. The DNA for the CDR3 is TGTGCCAGTAGTCCCACCCCCTCAACAGGGGGTAGCACAGATACGCAGTATTTT.

In its sample, this clone was seen a few times. The chain employs TRBV30 and TRBJ1-4, with D perhaps matching TRBD1 (5 bases). Deletions cut 0 bases from V and 7 bases from J, with 9 bases between. The CDR3 spans 13 residues. The germline CDR1 and CDR2 sequences are GTSNPN and SVGIG (reference sequence). CDR3 nucleotides: TGTGCCTGGAGTGTATCGGGGGGTGAAAAACTGTTTTTT. Translating gives CAWSVSGGEKLFF. The whole variable domain, remainder taken from reference TRBV30 and TRBJ1-4, is SQTIHQWPATLVQPVGSPLSLECTVEGTSNPNLYWYRQAAGRGLQLLFYSVGIGQISSEVPQNLSASRPQDRQFILSSKKLLLSDSGFYLCAWSVSGGEKLFFGSGTQLSVL.

The chain joins TRBV4-1 to TRBJ2-7; unclear D gene. The CDR3 contains 12 residues. Germline loops: CDR1 MGHRA, CDR2 YSYEKL. The ends were cut back, 5 bases at V and 2 bases at J, with 7 bases in the middle. The CDR3 spells CASSKQPYEQYF. The CDR3 DNA reads TGCGCCAGCAGCAAGCAACCCTACGAGCAGTACTTC.

This clone has a handful of counts. J is TRBJ2-7 and V is TRBV6-5; 12 bases fit TRBD2. Looked up from germline, CDR1 is MNHEY and CDR2 is SVGAGI. The V and J ends lost 8 bases and 1 base, in that order; junction bases with no gene match: 3. The CDR3 is 14 residues long. The CDR3 region is CASQGLAGSYEQYF. The DNA for the CDR3 is TGTGCCAGCCAAGGACTAGCGGGATCCTACGAGCAGTACTTC.